This T cell receptor (beta chain) was documented in a study of T cells in Graves' hyperthyroidism and ophthalmopathy. Germline CDR1 SGHAT, CDR2 FQNNGV. Trimming took 1 base from V and 5 from J, leaving 14 bases between them. There are 16 residues in the CDR3. Amplified TCR beta CDR3 regions came from RNA transcripts. Researchers ran a first-round RT-PCR on the TCR CDR3 using the HTBI primer set. TCRdb re-called the multiplex PCR reads with MiXCR, one entry per CDR3 protein. Here the sample spans 200,000 to 300,000 distinct CDR3 sequences, about 15% being singletons. This clonotype was observed at least ten times.

The sequencing input was blood. The sequence came from a woman aged 18-29 years with Graves' ophthalmopathy. V usage is TRBV11-2 and J usage is TRBJ2-2, with D perhaps TRBD1 (5 bases). CDR3 DNA sequence: TGTGCCAGCAGCTTAGTCCAGGGTTTACCGACCGGGGAGCTGTTTTTT. Translating gives CASSLVQGLPTGELFF.